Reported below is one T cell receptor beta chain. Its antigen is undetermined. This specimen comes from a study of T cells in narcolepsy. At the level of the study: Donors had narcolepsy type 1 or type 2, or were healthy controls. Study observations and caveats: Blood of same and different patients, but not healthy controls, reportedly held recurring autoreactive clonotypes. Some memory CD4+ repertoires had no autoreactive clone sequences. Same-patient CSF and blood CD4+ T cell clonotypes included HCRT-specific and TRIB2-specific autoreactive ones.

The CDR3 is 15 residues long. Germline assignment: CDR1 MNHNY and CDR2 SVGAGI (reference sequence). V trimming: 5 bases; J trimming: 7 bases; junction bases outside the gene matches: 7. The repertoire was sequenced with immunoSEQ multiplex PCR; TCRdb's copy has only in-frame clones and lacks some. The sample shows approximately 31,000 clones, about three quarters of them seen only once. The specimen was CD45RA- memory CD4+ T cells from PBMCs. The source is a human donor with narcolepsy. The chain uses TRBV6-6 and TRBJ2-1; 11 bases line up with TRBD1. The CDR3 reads CASSPGTGGGNEQFF. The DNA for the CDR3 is TGTGCCAGCAGTCCCGGGACAGGGGGGGGGAATGAGCAGTTCTTC.